Below, one T cell receptor beta chain is given with its context. In TCRdb, the RT-PCR reads were re-called with MiXCR into one record per CDR3 protein. Of about 700,000 distinct CDR3 sequences listed, 12% to 15% are singletons. V dropped 0 bases and J dropped 4 bases, with 15 bases sitting between them. The germline CDR1 and CDR2 sequences are SGHDN and FVKESK. CDR3 length: 16 amino acids. The chain has TRBV14 and TRBJ1-2; D unclear. The sample taken for sequencing was memory CD4+ T cells from blood. This sequence originates from a female donor in good health, serving as a healthy control. CDR3 sequence: CASSQDVGWRSYGYTF. The CDR3 coding sequence is TGTGCCAGCAGCCAAGATGTAGGGTGGAGAAGCTATGGCTACACCTTC.